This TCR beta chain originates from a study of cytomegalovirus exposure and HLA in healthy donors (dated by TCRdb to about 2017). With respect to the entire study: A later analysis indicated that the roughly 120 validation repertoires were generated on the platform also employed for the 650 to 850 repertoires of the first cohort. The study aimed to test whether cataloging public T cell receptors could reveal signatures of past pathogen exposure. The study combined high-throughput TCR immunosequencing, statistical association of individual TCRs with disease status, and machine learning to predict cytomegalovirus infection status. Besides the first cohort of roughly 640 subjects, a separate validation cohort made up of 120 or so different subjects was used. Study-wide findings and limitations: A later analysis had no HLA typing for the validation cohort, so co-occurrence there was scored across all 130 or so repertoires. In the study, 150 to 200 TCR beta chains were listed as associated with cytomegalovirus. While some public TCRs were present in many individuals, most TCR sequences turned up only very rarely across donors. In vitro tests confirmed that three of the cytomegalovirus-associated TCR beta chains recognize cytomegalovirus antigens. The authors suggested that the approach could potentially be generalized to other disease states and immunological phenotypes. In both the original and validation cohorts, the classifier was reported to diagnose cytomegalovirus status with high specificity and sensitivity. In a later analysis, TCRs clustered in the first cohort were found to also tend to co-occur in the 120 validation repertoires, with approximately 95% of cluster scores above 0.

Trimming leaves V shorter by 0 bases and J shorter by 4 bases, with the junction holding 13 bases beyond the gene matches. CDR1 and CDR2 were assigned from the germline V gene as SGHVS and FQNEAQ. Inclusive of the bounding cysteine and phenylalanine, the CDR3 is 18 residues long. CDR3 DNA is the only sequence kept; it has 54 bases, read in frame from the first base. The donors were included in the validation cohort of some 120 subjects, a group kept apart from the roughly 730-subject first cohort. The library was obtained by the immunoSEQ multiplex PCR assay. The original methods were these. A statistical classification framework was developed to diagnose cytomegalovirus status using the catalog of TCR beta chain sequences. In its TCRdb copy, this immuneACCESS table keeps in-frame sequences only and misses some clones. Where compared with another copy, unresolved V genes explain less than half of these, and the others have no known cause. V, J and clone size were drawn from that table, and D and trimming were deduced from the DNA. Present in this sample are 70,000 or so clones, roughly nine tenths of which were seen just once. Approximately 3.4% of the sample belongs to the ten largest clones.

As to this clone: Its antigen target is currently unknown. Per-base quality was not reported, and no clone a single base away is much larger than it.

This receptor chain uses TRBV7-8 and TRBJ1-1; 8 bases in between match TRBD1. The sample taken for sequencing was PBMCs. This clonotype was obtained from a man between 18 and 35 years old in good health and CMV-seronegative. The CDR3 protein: CASSLAPTGVKGVTEAFF. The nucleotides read TGTGCCAGCAGCTTAGCGCCGACAGGGGTAAAAGGAGTCACTGAAGCTTTCTTT.